The rows below give T cell receptor beta chains drawn from one sample of a study of blood T cell repertoires in COVID-19. The method was immunoSEQ multiplex PCR; TCRdb's version includes in-frame clones alone and lacks a portion of them. The repertoire holds 250,000 or so clones, with around 88% as singletons. Input material: PBMCs or T cells enriched from blood (not recorded which). Source of these receptors: a woman between 40 and 55 years old with acute COVID-19. Each CDR3 is given with its conserved first and last residue. Fields, in order: clone size, J gene, V gene, D gene, CDR3 protein, CDR3 DNA. D genes are given only for firm matches. Only some rows state a clone size, as once, few, many or a class for expanded clones.

clone_size: NA
j_call: TRBJ1-4
v_call: TRBV7-9
d_call: NA
cdr3_aa: CASSLVLPQGRGEKLFF
cdr3_nt: TGTGCCAGCAGCTTAGTCCTCCCGCAGGGGAGGGGTGAAAAACTGTTTTTT

clone_size: NA
j_call: TRBJ2-5
v_call: TRBV29-1
d_call: NA
cdr3_aa: CSARRDPRETQYF
cdr3_nt: TGCAGCGCGAGGCGGGACCCCCGGGAGACCCAGTACTTC

clone_size: NA
j_call: TRBJ1-5
v_call: TRBV19
d_call: TRBD1
cdr3_aa: CASSRGTDNQPQHF
cdr3_nt: TGTGCCAGTAGCCGGGGGACAGACAATCAGCCCCAGCATTTT

clone_size: once
j_call: TRBJ1-1
v_call: TRBV29-1
d_call: TRBD1
cdr3_aa: CSTWTGLNTEAFF
cdr3_nt: TGCAGCACCTGGACAGGGTTGAACACTGAAGCTTTCTTT

clone_size: NA
j_call: TRBJ2-3
v_call: TRBV29-1
d_call: TRBD2
cdr3_aa: CSVGLLAGGESAQYF
cdr3_nt: TGCAGCGTTGGACTACTAGCGGGGGGGGAGTCCGCGCAGTATTTT

clone_size: NA
j_call: TRBJ2-2
v_call: TRBV7-7
d_call: TRBD2
cdr3_aa: CASSKTGTSVPGELFF
cdr3_nt: TGTGCTAGCAGCAAAACCGGGACTAGCGTACCCGGGGAGCTGTTTTTT

clone_size: NA
j_call: TRBJ1-5
v_call: TRBV18
d_call: NA
cdr3_aa: CASSATNQPQHF
cdr3_nt: TGTGCCAGCTCAGCAACTAATCAGCCCCAGCATTTT

clone_size: NA
j_call: TRBJ2-6
v_call: TRBV5-8
d_call: TRBD1
cdr3_aa: CASSPRTGLQGANVLTF
cdr3_nt: TGTGCCAGCAGCCCCAGGACAGGGTTGCAGGGGGCCAACGTCCTGACTTTC

clone_size: once
j_call: TRBJ1-6
v_call: TRBV6-5
d_call: NA
cdr3_aa: CASSPPGIDNSPLHF
cdr3_nt: TGTGCCAGCAGTCCACCGGGAATTGATAATTCACCCCTCCACTTT

clone_size: NA
j_call: TRBJ2-7
v_call: TRBV6-5
d_call: NA
cdr3_aa: CASSTRRTYEQYF
cdr3_nt: TGTGCCAGCAGTACAAGAAGAACCTACGAGCAGTACTTC

clone_size: NA
j_call: TRBJ2-3
v_call: TRBV7-2
d_call: NA
cdr3_aa: CASSFLVRGSTDTQYF
cdr3_nt: TGTGCCAGCAGTTTTTTGGTGAGGGGGAGCACAGATACGCAGTATTTT

clone_size: NA
j_call: TRBJ1-2
v_call: TRBV2
d_call: TRBD1
cdr3_aa: CASRAGTGGGYGYTF
cdr3_nt: TGTGCCAGCAGAGCCGGGACAGGGGGCGGATATGGCTACACCTTC

clone_size: few
j_call: TRBJ1-6
v_call: TRBV6-1
d_call: TRBD1
cdr3_aa: CASSERAEDRLSSPLHF
cdr3_nt: TGTGCCAGCAGTGAAAGAGCCGAGGACAGGCTTAGTTCACCCCTCCACTTT

clone_size: few
j_call: TRBJ2-1
v_call: TRBV20-1
d_call: TRBD2
cdr3_aa: CSASRLASEQFF
cdr3_nt: TGCAGTGCTAGTCGACTAGCCAGTGAGCAGTTCTTC

clone_size: once
j_call: TRBJ1-1
v_call: TRBV6-5
d_call: TRBD1
cdr3_aa: CASRPTGPNTEAFF
cdr3_nt: TGTGCCAGCAGACCGACAGGGCCGAACACTGAAGCTTTCTTT

clone_size: NA
j_call: TRBJ1-5
v_call: TRBV6-2/TRBV6-3
d_call: NA
cdr3_aa: CASSYPDRNQPQHF
cdr3_nt: TGTGCCAGCAGTTACCCGGACAGAAATCAGCCCCAGCATTTT

clone_size: NA
j_call: TRBJ2-1
v_call: TRBV9
d_call: NA
cdr3_aa: CASSPRPRGSEQFF
cdr3_nt: TGTGCCAGCAGCCCACGCCCTAGGGGTTCCGAGCAGTTCTTC

clone_size: NA
j_call: TRBJ1-2
v_call: TRBV5-1
d_call: NA
cdr3_aa: CASRISEGLFGYTF
cdr3_nt: TGCGCCAGCAGGATTAGCGAAGGGCTGTTCGGCTACACCTTC

clone_size: NA
j_call: TRBJ2-7
v_call: TRBV5-1
d_call: TRBD1
cdr3_aa: CASSSGLDRAKYYEQYF
cdr3_nt: TGCGCCAGCAGCTCGGGGCTAGACAGGGCCAAATACTACGAGCAGTACTTC

clone_size: once
j_call: TRBJ1-2
v_call: TRBV5-6
d_call: NA
cdr3_aa: CASSPRGTTGYTF
cdr3_nt: TGTGCCAGCAGCCCCAGGGGAACGACGGGCTACACCTTC

clone_size: NA
j_call: TRBJ2-7
v_call: TRBV19
d_call: NA
cdr3_aa: CASSPEPGLYYEQYF
cdr3_nt: TGTGCCAGTAGCCCTGAACCGGGACTCTACTACGAGCAGTACTTC

clone_size: NA
j_call: TRBJ1-1
v_call: TRBV10-2
d_call: TRBD1
cdr3_aa: CASTTGGSGTEAFF
cdr3_nt: TGCGCCAGCACCACAGGGGGCTCAGGCACTGAAGCTTTCTTT

clone_size: NA
j_call: TRBJ2-3
v_call: TRBV12-5
d_call: TRBD2
cdr3_aa: CASGLSSGVTDTQYF
cdr3_nt: TGTGCTAGTGGTTTGTCTAGCGGGGTCACAGATACGCAGTATTTT

clone_size: NA
j_call: TRBJ1-1
v_call: TRBV20-1
d_call: NA
cdr3_aa: CSASAGSEAFF
cdr3_nt: TGCAGTGCTAGTGCGGGAAGTGAAGCTTTCTTT

clone_size: NA
j_call: TRBJ2-1
v_call: TRBV6-5
d_call: TRBD2
cdr3_aa: CASSYLGAGVYNEQFF
cdr3_nt: TGTGCCAGCAGTTACCTCGGGGCGGGGGTCTACAATGAGCAGTTCTTC

clone_size: few
j_call: TRBJ2-2
v_call: TRBV4-1
d_call: TRBD2
cdr3_aa: CASRRLADTGELFF
cdr3_nt: TGCGCCAGCAGGCGACTAGCGGACACCGGGGAGCTGTTTTTT

clone_size: NA
j_call: TRBJ1-1
v_call: TRBV10-2
d_call: NA
cdr3_aa: CASSETGPTEAFF
cdr3_nt: TGCGCCAGCAGTGAAACAGGCCCCACTGAAGCTTTCTTT

clone_size: NA
j_call: TRBJ1-2
v_call: TRBV7-9
d_call: TRBD1
cdr3_aa: CASSSSAGTGTYGYTF
cdr3_nt: TGTGCCAGCAGCTCTTCGGCCGGGACAGGGACTTATGGCTACACCTTC

clone_size: NA
j_call: TRBJ1-1
v_call: TRBV7-2
d_call: NA
cdr3_aa: CASSRTATEAFF
cdr3_nt: TGTGCCAGCAGCCGGACAGCAACTGAAGCTTTCTTT

clone_size: NA
j_call: TRBJ2-2
v_call: TRBV7-9
d_call: TRBD1
cdr3_aa: CASSRVRRQGNTGELFF
cdr3_nt: TGTGCCAGCAGCCGTGTTCGAAGACAGGGAAACACCGGGGAGCTGTTTTTT

clone_size: NA
j_call: TRBJ1-2
v_call: TRBV6-5
d_call: TRBD1
cdr3_aa: CASSYSEAPGQDGYTF
cdr3_nt: TGTGCCAGCAGTTACTCCGAAGCACCGGGACAGGATGGCTACACCTTC

clone_size: NA
j_call: TRBJ2-1
v_call: TRBV2
d_call: TRBD2
cdr3_aa: CASSGTSGGVGEQFF
cdr3_nt: TGTGCCAGCAGTGGGACTAGCGGGGGGGTAGGTGAGCAGTTCTTC

clone_size: NA
j_call: TRBJ1-1
v_call: TRBV5-1
d_call: TRBD1
cdr3_aa: CASSGNSGTGGSEAFF
cdr3_nt: TGCGCCAGCAGCGGGAATTCCGGGACAGGGGGGTCTGAAGCTTTCTTT

clone_size: many
j_call: TRBJ1-2
v_call: TRBV9
d_call: NA
cdr3_aa: CASSVGQDYGYTF
cdr3_nt: TGTGCCAGCAGCGTAGGACAGGACTATGGCTACACCTTC

clone_size: NA
j_call: TRBJ1-4
v_call: TRBV5-8
d_call: NA
cdr3_aa: CASSLGEATNEKLFF
cdr3_nt: TGTGCCAGCAGCTTGGGGGAGGCAACTAATGAAAAACTGTTTTTT

clone_size: NA
j_call: TRBJ2-2
v_call: TRBV19
d_call: NA
cdr3_aa: CASSISFGELFF
cdr3_nt: TGTGCCAGTAGTATTTCTTTCGGGGAGCTGTTTTTT

clone_size: NA
j_call: TRBJ1-2
v_call: TRBV6-5
d_call: TRBD1
cdr3_aa: CASRGGQGAYGYTF
cdr3_nt: TGTGCCAGCAGGGGAGGACAGGGGGCCTATGGCTACACCTTC

clone_size: NA
j_call: TRBJ2-2
v_call: TRBV5-4
d_call: TRBD2
cdr3_aa: CASRLRTSGTYGELFF
cdr3_nt: TGTGCCAGCAGACTTCGGACTAGCGGGACGTACGGGGAGCTGTTTTTT

clone_size: NA
j_call: TRBJ2-3
v_call: TRBV7-4
d_call: TRBD2
cdr3_aa: CASSNRLAVKEVTDTQYF
cdr3_nt: TGTGCCAGCAGCAACAGACTAGCGGTCAAGGAGGTGACAGATACGCAGTATTTT

clone_size: NA
j_call: TRBJ1-1
v_call: TRBV30
d_call: NA
cdr3_aa: CAWTAGGGQTEAFF
cdr3_nt: TGTGCCTGGACGGCTGGGGGCGGTCAAACTGAAGCTTTCTTT

clone_size: NA
j_call: TRBJ1-2
v_call: TRBV6-5
d_call: NA
cdr3_aa: CASSYSGQRGGGYTF
cdr3_nt: TGTGCCAGCAGTTACTCTGGCCAAAGGGGGGGAGGCTACACCTTC

clone_size: NA
j_call: TRBJ2-3
v_call: TRBV7-2
d_call: NA
cdr3_aa: CASSLDSSPAQYF
cdr3_nt: TGTGCCAGCAGCTTAGACTCTTCCCCGGCGCAGTATTTT

clone_size: NA
j_call: TRBJ1-4
v_call: TRBV10-3
d_call: TRBD1
cdr3_aa: CATQGTNEKLFF
cdr3_nt: TGTGCCACACAGGGGACTAATGAAAAACTGTTTTTT

clone_size: NA
j_call: TRBJ2-3
v_call: TRBV7-8
d_call: NA
cdr3_aa: CASSKRERTDTQYF
cdr3_nt: TGTGCCAGCAGCAAACGGGAGCGCACAGATACGCAGTATTTT

clone_size: few
j_call: TRBJ2-1
v_call: TRBV11-2
d_call: NA
cdr3_aa: CASSTTSINEQFF
cdr3_nt: TGTGCCAGCAGCACGACTAGTATCAATGAGCAGTTCTTC

clone_size: few
j_call: TRBJ2-3
v_call: TRBV7-9
d_call: NA
cdr3_aa: CASSLAGSGTDTQYF
cdr3_nt: TGTGCCAGCAGCTTAGCAGGGTCAGGGACAGATACGCAGTATTTT

clone_size: NA
j_call: TRBJ1-2
v_call: TRBV7-2
d_call: NA
cdr3_aa: CASSLRGGGMGNYGYTF
cdr3_nt: TGTGCCAGCAGCTTACGCGGGGGCGGAATGGGAAACTATGGCTACACCTTC

clone_size: NA
j_call: TRBJ1-1
v_call: TRBV19
d_call: NA
cdr3_aa: CASSWQGRSTEAFF
cdr3_nt: TGTGCCAGTAGTTGGCAGGGTAGGTCCACTGAAGCTTTCTTT

clone_size: NA
j_call: TRBJ1-4
v_call: TRBV6-2/TRBV6-3
d_call: TRBD1
cdr3_aa: CASSTGQGTNEKLFF
cdr3_nt: TGTGCCAGCAGTACCGGACAGGGGACTAATGAAAAACTGTTTTTT

clone_size: NA
j_call: TRBJ2-3
v_call: TRBV5-1
d_call: NA
cdr3_aa: CASGPTSTDTQYF
cdr3_nt: TGCGCCAGCGGTCCGACTAGCACAGATACGCAGTATTTT

clone_size: NA
j_call: TRBJ2-2
v_call: TRBV5-6
d_call: NA
cdr3_aa: CASSLVLLAGNTGELFF
cdr3_nt: TGTGCCAGCAGCTTGGTCCTGCTAGCAGGTAACACCGGGGAGCTGTTTTTT

clone_size: NA
j_call: TRBJ2-7
v_call: TRBV5-1
d_call: NA
cdr3_aa: CASSFNPQGSEQYF
cdr3_nt: TGCGCCAGCAGCTTTAACCCCCAGGGGTCCGAGCAGTACTTC

clone_size: NA
j_call: TRBJ2-1
v_call: TRBV10-3
d_call: TRBD2
cdr3_aa: CAISWLAGGSGNEQFF
cdr3_nt: TGTGCCATCAGTTGGCTAGCGGGGGGATCCGGCAATGAGCAGTTCTTC